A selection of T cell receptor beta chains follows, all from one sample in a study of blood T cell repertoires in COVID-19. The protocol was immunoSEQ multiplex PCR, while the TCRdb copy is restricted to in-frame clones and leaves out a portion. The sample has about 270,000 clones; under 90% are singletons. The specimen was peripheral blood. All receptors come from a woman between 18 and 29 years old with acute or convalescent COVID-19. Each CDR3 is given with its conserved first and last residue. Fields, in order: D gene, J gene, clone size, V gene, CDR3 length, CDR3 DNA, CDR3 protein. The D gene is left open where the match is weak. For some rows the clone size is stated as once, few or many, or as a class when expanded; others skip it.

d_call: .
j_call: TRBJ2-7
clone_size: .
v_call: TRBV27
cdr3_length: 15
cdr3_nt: TGTGCCAGCAGTTTACGAATTCAGGGGACCTACGAGCAGTACTTC
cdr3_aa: CASSLRIQGTYEQYF

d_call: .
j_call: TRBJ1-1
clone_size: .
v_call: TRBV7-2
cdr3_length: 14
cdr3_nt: TGTGCCAGCAGCTTAAGGGCAGGGGTTCCAGAAGCTTTCTTT
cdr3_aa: CASSLRAGVPEAFF

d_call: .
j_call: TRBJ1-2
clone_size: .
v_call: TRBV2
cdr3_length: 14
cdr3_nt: TGTGCCAGCAGTGAACTTGTTGGGGCTGGTGGCTACACCTTC
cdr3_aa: CASSELVGAGGYTF

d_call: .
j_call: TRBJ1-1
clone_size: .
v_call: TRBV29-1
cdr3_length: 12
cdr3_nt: TGCAGCGGGAGGACAGAAGTAACTGAAGCTTTCTTT
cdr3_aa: CSGRTEVTEAFF

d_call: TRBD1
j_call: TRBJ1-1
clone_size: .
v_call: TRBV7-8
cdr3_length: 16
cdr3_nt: TGTGCCAGCAGCGGCAATGGACAGGGTATGAACACTGAAGCTTTCTTT
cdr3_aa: CASSGNGQGMNTEAFF

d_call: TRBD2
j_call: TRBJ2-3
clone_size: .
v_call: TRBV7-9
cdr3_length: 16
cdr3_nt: TGTGCCAGCAGCTTAGTAGCGGGAGGGCCTGTAGATACGCAGTATTTT
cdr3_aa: CASSLVAGGPVDTQYF

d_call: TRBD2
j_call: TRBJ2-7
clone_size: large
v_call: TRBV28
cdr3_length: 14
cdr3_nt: TGTGCCAGCAGACCCGCGGGACTAAACTACGAGCAGTACTTC
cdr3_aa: CASRPAGLNYEQYF

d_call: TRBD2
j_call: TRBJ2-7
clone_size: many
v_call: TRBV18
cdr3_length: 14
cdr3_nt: TGTGCCAGCTCACCTAGGGAGGGGAGGTACGAGCAGTACTTC
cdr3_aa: CASSPREGRYEQYF

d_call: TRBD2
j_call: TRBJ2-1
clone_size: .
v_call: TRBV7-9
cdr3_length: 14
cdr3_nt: TGTGCCAGCAAACGACTAGCGGGAGTGCATGAGCAGTTCTTC
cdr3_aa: CASKRLAGVHEQFF

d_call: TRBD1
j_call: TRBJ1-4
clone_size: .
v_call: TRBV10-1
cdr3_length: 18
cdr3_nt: TGCGCCAGCAGTGGAACCGGGACAGGGGGAAGGGGTCGTGAAAAACTGTTTTTT
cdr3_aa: CASSGTGTGGRGREKLFF

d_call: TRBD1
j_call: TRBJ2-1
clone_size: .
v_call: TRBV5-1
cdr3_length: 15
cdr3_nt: TGCGCCAGCAGCACCGGACAGGGGGCATACAATGAGCAGTTCTTC
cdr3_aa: CASSTGQGAYNEQFF

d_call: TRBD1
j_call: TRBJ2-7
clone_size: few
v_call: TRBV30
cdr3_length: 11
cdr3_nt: TGTGCCTTAGGACAGGGGGGAGAGCAGTACTTC
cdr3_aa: CALGQGGEQYF

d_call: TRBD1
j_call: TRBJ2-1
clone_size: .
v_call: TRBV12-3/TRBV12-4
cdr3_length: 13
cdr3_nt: TGTGCCAGCAGTCCCGACAGGGTGGGCGAGCAGTTCTTC
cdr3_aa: CASSPDRVGEQFF

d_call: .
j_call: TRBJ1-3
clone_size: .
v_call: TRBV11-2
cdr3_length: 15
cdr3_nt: TGTGCCAGCAGCTTAGAGCGGCACTCTGGAAACACCATATATTTT
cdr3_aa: CASSLERHSGNTIYF

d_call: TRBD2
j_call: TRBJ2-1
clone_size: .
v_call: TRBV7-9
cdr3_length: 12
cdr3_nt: TGTGCCAGCAGCCCTCTAGCGGGTTCGCCGTTCTTC
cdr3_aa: CASSPLAGSPFF

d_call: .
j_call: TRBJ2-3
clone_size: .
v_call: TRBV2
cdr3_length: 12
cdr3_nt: TGTGCCAGCAGGCAGGGGTCAGATACGCAGTATTTT
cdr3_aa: CASRQGSDTQYF